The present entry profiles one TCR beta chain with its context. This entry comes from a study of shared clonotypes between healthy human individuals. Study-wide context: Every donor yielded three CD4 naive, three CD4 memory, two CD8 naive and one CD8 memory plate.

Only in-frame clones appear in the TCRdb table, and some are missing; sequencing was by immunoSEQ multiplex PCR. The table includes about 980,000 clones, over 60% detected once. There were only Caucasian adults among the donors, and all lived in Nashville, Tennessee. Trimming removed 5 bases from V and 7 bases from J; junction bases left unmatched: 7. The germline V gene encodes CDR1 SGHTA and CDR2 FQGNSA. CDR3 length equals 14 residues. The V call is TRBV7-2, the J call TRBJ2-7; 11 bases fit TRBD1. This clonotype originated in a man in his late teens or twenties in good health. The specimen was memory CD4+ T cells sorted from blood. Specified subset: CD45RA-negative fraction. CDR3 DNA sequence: TGTGCCAGCAGCGCCGGACAGGGGGCGCTTGAGCAGTACTTC. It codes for CASSAGQGALEQYF.